The 5 T cell receptor beta chains given below trace back to one sample, sequenced in a study of cytomegalovirus exposure and HLA in healthy donors. The PCR was carried out with 60 Vbeta primers and 13 Jbeta primers. Profiling relied on immunoSEQ multiplex PCR, and the TCRdb table lists in-frame clones only, not all of them. The sample lists 100,000 to 150,000 clones; over 8.5% were seen once. The sample taken for sequencing was PBMCs. These receptor sequences come from a woman aged 40 to 55 in good health and CMV-seropositive.

CDR3 residues: CASSQHINEKLFF. CDR3 in DNA: TGTGCCAGCAGCCAACACATTAATGAAAAACTGTTTTTT. The chain carries TRBV7-6 and TRBJ1-4; D is uncertain. This CDR3 contains 13 residues. V lost 5 bases, J lost 4 bases, and 8 bases lay in between. Per germline, CDR1 SGHVS and CDR2 FNYEAQ.

This clone was found a few times. The chain combines TRBV15 with TRBJ2-1; no definite D call. Deletions cut 2 bases from V and 7 bases from J, with 12 bases between. The germline CDR1 and CDR2 sequences are LNHNV and YYDKDF (reference sequence). The CDR3 sequence is 14 residues long. CDR3 bases: TGTGCCACCAGCAGATCGACCCTAGGAAATGAGCAGTTCTTC. It specifies CATSRSTLGNEQFF. Full variable domain (remainder filled in from reference TRBV15 and TRBJ2-1): DAMVIQNPRYQVTQFGKPVTLSCSQTLNHNVMYWYQQKSSQAPKLLFHYYDKDFNNEADTPDNFQSRRPNTSFCFLDIRSPGLGDTAMYLCATSRSTLGNEQFFGPGTRLTVL.

CDR3 protein: CAWSVGLAGGQFF. The CDR3 DNA sequence: TGTGCCTGGAGTGTAGGCCTAGCGGGGGGGCAGTTCTTC. This chain uses TRBV30 with TRBJ2-1; 11 bases match TRBD2. This CDR3 contains 13 residues. Trimming cost V 0 bases and J 12 bases; bases outside gene matches: 4. The germline V gene encodes CDR1 GTSNPN and CDR2 SVGIG (reference sequence). The whole variable domain, filled in from reference TRBV30 and TRBJ2-1, reads SQTIHQWPATLVQPVGSPLSLECTVEGTSNPNLYWYRQAAGRGLQLLFYSVGIGQISSEVPQNLSASRPQDRQFILSSKKLLLSDSGFYLCAWSVGLAGGQFFGPGTRLTVL.

The chain uses TRBV10-2 and TRBJ2-3; 8 bases agree with TRBD1. V shed 0 bases and J 0 bases; nucleotides not matched to a gene: 2. The germline gives CDR1 WSHSY, CDR2 SAAADI. The CDR3 covers 16 residues. CDR3 region: CASSESGQASTDTQYF. The CDR3 nucleotides read TGCGCCAGCAGTGAGTCGGGACAGGCGAGCACAGATACGCAGTATTTT.

This clone was recorded a few times. The gene calls are TRBV27 and TRBJ1-2, with 7 nucleotides matching TRBD1. CDR1 and CDR2 (germline): MNHEY, SMNVEV (reference sequence). Unmatched junction bases numbered 5, after V lost 0 bases and J lost 4 bases. The CDR3 runs 15 residues. CDR3 in DNA: TGTGCCAGCAGTTTATCCCGACAGGGAGGCTATGGCTACACCTTC. Translating gives CASSLSRQGGYGYTF.